The clone carrying this T cell receptor beta chain was detected a few times. This entry belongs to a study of blood T cells in healthy people across ages. It was with a sample-barcoded 5' primer and a J-beta primer mix that a second PCR of roughly 7 to 12 cycles was run. Via MiXCR, TCRdb re-called the 5' RACE reads, giving one row per CDR3 protein. The sample includes roughly 1,800,000 distinct CDR3 sequences, approximately 50% seen only once; the top ten take roughly 2%. What was sequenced was blood. This receptor was taken from a woman aged 40 to 50 in good health.

CDR3 region: CASSRPTGSSYNEQFF. As DNA, the CDR3 is TGTGCCAGCAGCCGCCCCACAGGGAGCTCCTACAATGAGCAGTTCTTC. The chain uses TRBV12-3 or TRBV12-4 and TRBJ2-1; the D gene is possibly TRBD1 (6 bases). The CDR3 extends over 16 amino acids. Deletions cut 6 bases from V and 0 bases from J, with 15 bases between.